Detailed here is one T cell receptor beta chain. Antigen: not known. Assay: immunoSEQ multiplex PCR; the TCRdb copy retains only in-frame clones and omits some. The table includes around 250,000 clones, approximately 87% detected once. The sample originates from a study of Ad26.COV2.S vaccination and SARS-CoV-2 variants. At the level of the study: Ad26.COV2.S was injected intramuscularly once or twice, 56 days apart.

Indicated treatment: over 15 received Ad26.COV2.S at low or high dose, single or two shots; five or six received placebo; per-sample allocation not given. Collection of the samples took place on day 63 after the first injection of vaccine or placebo. General study findings and limits: Measurements of TCR breadth and depth may have given underestimates of the total T cell responses. Non-spike TCR breadth did not differ much between vaccine and placebo recipients. Considerable breadth of spike-specific CD8+ and CD4+ T cell responses has reportedly been documented following vaccination.

This specimen was peripheral blood, taken in a trial of Ad26.COV2.S vaccine versus placebo. The sequence came from a person between 18 and 60 years old who received the Ad26.COV2.S COVID-19 vaccine or a placebo.

The CDR3 protein is CASSLAGRTNEKLFF. The CDR3 DNA sequence: TGTGCCAGCAGCTTGGCAGGGAGGACTAATGAAAAACTGTTTTTT. The chain has TRBV7-2 and TRBJ1-4; D perhaps matches TRBD1 (5 bases). Germline assignment: CDR1 SGHTA and CDR2 FQGNSA. The CDR3 length is 15 residues. Trimming pared 3 bases from V and 2 bases from J, leaving 10 bases between.